The T cell receptor (beta chain) under discussion was sequenced for a study of blood T cell repertoires in COVID-19. Libraries were prepared by immunoSEQ multiplex PCR; TCRdb keeps only in-frame clonotypes and omits some of them. Among over 350,000 clones listed, just over 90% were seen once. The sample holds one count of this clone. The CDR3 has 16 amino acids. Per the germline V gene, CDR1 is GTSNPN and CDR2 is SVGIG (reference sequence). V was cut by 1 base and J by 0 bases, with 12 bases left in between. Sequencing was carried out using PBMCs or T cells enriched from blood (not recorded which). The V and J genes are TRBV30 and TRBJ1-4; a possible D gene is TRBD1 (5 bases). This clonotype was sampled from a middle-aged woman who had been exposed to COVID-19. CDR3 sequence: CAWSGTRVATNEKLFF. CDR3 DNA: TGTGCCTGGAGTGGCACCAGGGTTGCAACTAATGAAAAACTGTTTTTT. Full variable domain (remainder filled in from reference TRBV30 and TRBJ1-4): SQTIHQWPATLVQPVGSPLSLECTVEGTSNPNLYWYRQAAGRGLQLLFYSVGIGQISSEVPQNLSASRPQDRQFILSSKKLLLSDSGFYLCAWSGTRVATNEKLFFGSGTQLSVL.